A selection of T cell receptor beta chains follows, all from one sample in a study of T cells after posttransplantation cyclophosphamide. Data came from immunoSEQ multiplex PCR; TCRdb stores just in-frame clones and leaves some out. The sample records thousands of clones, nearly 99% being singletons. Sequenced material: naive CD8+ T cells sorted from PBMCs. These TCRs come from a man aged 45-60 years in good health, CMV-negative, and a related stem cell transplant donor. Both conserved end residues are part of each CDR3. The D gene is left open where the match is weak. Expanded clones are given a class, and other clones once, few, many or no size at all.

cdr3_aa: CASSYGRGLNQPQHF
cdr3_nt: TGTGCTAGCAGCTATGGCAGGGGGCTCAATCAGCCCCAGCATTTT
clone_size: -
j_call: TRBJ1-5
d_call: TRBD1
v_call: TRBV7-7

cdr3_aa: CASSRGLAGFTDTQYF
cdr3_nt: TGTGCCAGCAGCCGTGGACTAGCGGGATTCACAGATACGCAGTATTTT
clone_size: -
j_call: TRBJ2-3
d_call: TRBD2
v_call: TRBV5-8

cdr3_aa: CASSYSGRNTEAFF
cdr3_nt: TGTGCCAGCAGTTACTCGGGGAGGAACACTGAAGCTTTCTTT
clone_size: few
j_call: TRBJ1-1
d_call: -
v_call: TRBV6-5

cdr3_aa: CATSRDRTGGEQYF
cdr3_nt: TGTGCCACCAGCAGAGATAGGACAGGGGGTGAGCAGTACTTC
clone_size: -
j_call: TRBJ2-7
d_call: TRBD1
v_call: TRBV15

cdr3_aa: CASSARLAGGPGANVLTF
cdr3_nt: TGTGCCAGCAGTGCACGACTAGCGGGGGGCCCCGGGGCCAACGTCCTGACTTTC
clone_size: -
j_call: TRBJ2-6
d_call: TRBD2
v_call: TRBV6-1

cdr3_aa: CASSFRDRGKRIQYF
cdr3_nt: TGTGCCAGCAGCTTCAGGGACAGGGGAAAACGGATTCAGTACTTC
clone_size: -
j_call: TRBJ2-4
d_call: TRBD1
v_call: TRBV5-4

cdr3_aa: CASIGAAFNQPQHF
cdr3_nt: TGTGCCAGCATTGGGGCCGCGTTCAATCAGCCCCAGCATTTT
clone_size: -
j_call: TRBJ1-5
d_call: -
v_call: TRBV2

cdr3_aa: CASSTSSGGALETQYF
cdr3_nt: TGTGCCAGCAGCACAAGTAGCGGGGGGGCCTTGGAGACCCAGTACTTC
clone_size: -
j_call: TRBJ2-5
d_call: TRBD2
v_call: TRBV9

cdr3_aa: CAISEKKGWAGATDTQYF
cdr3_nt: TGTGCCATCAGTGAGAAGAAGGGGTGGGCAGGGGCCACAGATACGCAGTATTTT
clone_size: -
j_call: TRBJ2-3
d_call: -
v_call: TRBV10-3

cdr3_aa: CASSYRGTGNTIYF
cdr3_nt: TGTGCCAGCAGTTACAGGGGGACTGGAAACACCATATATTTT
clone_size: -
j_call: TRBJ1-3
d_call: TRBD1
v_call: TRBV27

cdr3_aa: CASSYSEGNTEAFF
cdr3_nt: TGTGCCAGCAGTTACTCGGAGGGAAACACTGAAGCTTTCTTT
clone_size: -
j_call: TRBJ1-1
d_call: -
v_call: TRBV6-5

cdr3_aa: CASSGQDRGRDEQYF
cdr3_nt: TGTGCCAGCAGCGGCCAGGACAGGGGGCGCGACGAGCAGTACTTC
clone_size: -
j_call: TRBJ2-7
d_call: TRBD1
v_call: TRBV7-6

cdr3_aa: CASSERGGYYGYTF
cdr3_nt: TGTGCCAGCAGTGAAAGGGGCGGTTACTACGGCTACACCTTC
clone_size: -
j_call: TRBJ1-2
d_call: -
v_call: TRBV6-1

cdr3_aa: CASSFGQGVGYTF
cdr3_nt: TGTGCCAGCAGCTTCGGACAGGGTGTAGGCTACACCTTC
clone_size: -
j_call: TRBJ1-2
d_call: TRBD1
v_call: TRBV5-6

cdr3_aa: CASSYVEGRFTEQFF
cdr3_nt: TGTGCCAGCAGCTACGTGGAGGGCCGCTTTACTGAGCAGTTCTTC
clone_size: once
j_call: TRBJ2-1
d_call: -
v_call: TRBV9

cdr3_aa: CASSVGPGRRGNEQFF
cdr3_nt: TGTGCCAGCAGCGTAGGGCCGGGTAGGCGTGGGAATGAGCAGTTCTTC
clone_size: -
j_call: TRBJ2-1
d_call: -
v_call: TRBV9

cdr3_aa: CASIPGHSEDYGYTF
cdr3_nt: TGTGCCAGTATTCCGGGACATTCGGAGGACTATGGCTACACCTTC
clone_size: -
j_call: TRBJ1-2
d_call: -
v_call: TRBV19

cdr3_aa: CASSSGPAGVYYEQYF
cdr3_nt: TGTGCCAGCAGTTCCGGGCCAGCGGGAGTCTACTACGAGCAGTACTTC
clone_size: -
j_call: TRBJ2-7
d_call: TRBD2
v_call: TRBV27

cdr3_aa: CASSIPGQGEGYTF
cdr3_nt: TGTGCCAGCAGCATACCCGGACAGGGAGAAGGCTACACCTTC
clone_size: -
j_call: TRBJ1-2
d_call: TRBD1
v_call: TRBV7-9

cdr3_aa: CASSELGLAGNNEQFF
cdr3_nt: TGTGCCAGCAGTGAACTTGGACTAGCGGGTAACAATGAGCAGTTCTTC
clone_size: -
j_call: TRBJ2-1
d_call: TRBD2
v_call: TRBV25-1

cdr3_aa: CASSQDAGGGYNEQFF
cdr3_nt: TGCGCCAGCAGCCAAGATGCCGGGGGGGGCTACAATGAGCAGTTCTTC
clone_size: -
j_call: TRBJ2-1
d_call: TRBD2
v_call: TRBV4-3

cdr3_aa: CASSSGTLGGYEQYF
cdr3_nt: TGTGCCAGCAGCTCCGGGACACTGGGAGGGTACGAGCAGTACTTC
clone_size: -
j_call: TRBJ2-7
d_call: -
v_call: TRBV7-9

cdr3_aa: CASTPLGRGNQPQHF
cdr3_nt: TGTGCCAGCACCCCTTTGGGCAGGGGTAATCAGCCCCAGCATTTT
clone_size: -
j_call: TRBJ1-5
d_call: -
v_call: TRBV27

cdr3_aa: CASSDRGLAQDEQFF
cdr3_nt: TGTGCCAGCAGCGACAGGGGGCTTGCACAGGATGAGCAGTTCTTC
clone_size: -
j_call: TRBJ2-1
d_call: TRBD1
v_call: TRBV27

cdr3_aa: CASSEGQGTEAFF
cdr3_nt: TGTGCCAGCAGCGAAGGACAGGGCACTGAAGCTTTCTTT
clone_size: -
j_call: TRBJ1-1
d_call: TRBD1
v_call: TRBV7-6

cdr3_aa: CASSLDGGLTTEAFF
cdr3_nt: TGTGCCAGCAGCTTAGACGGGGGGTTGACCACTGAAGCTTTCTTT
clone_size: -
j_call: TRBJ1-1
d_call: -
v_call: TRBV7-8

cdr3_aa: CASSLSRTYEQYF
cdr3_nt: TGTGCCAGCAGTTTATCGAGGACATACGAGCAGTACTTC
clone_size: -
j_call: TRBJ2-7
d_call: -
v_call: TRBV27

cdr3_aa: CASSPTAGRVNTEAFF
cdr3_nt: TGTGCCAGCAGCCCTACGGCGGGTCGGGTGAATACTGAAGCTTTCTTT
clone_size: -
j_call: TRBJ1-1
d_call: -
v_call: TRBV7-9

cdr3_aa: CASRGTSGRYIQYF
cdr3_nt: TGTGCCAGCAGGGGAACTAGCGGGAGATACATTCAGTACTTC
clone_size: -
j_call: TRBJ2-4
d_call: TRBD2
v_call: TRBV2

cdr3_aa: CASSGDRYNEQFF
cdr3_nt: TGTGCCAGCAGCGGCGACAGATACAATGAGCAGTTCTTC
clone_size: -
j_call: TRBJ2-1
d_call: -
v_call: TRBV11-3

cdr3_aa: CASSYSLAGGNEQFF
cdr3_nt: TGTGCCAGCAGTTACTCCCTAGCGGGAGGGAATGAGCAGTTCTTC
clone_size: -
j_call: TRBJ2-1
d_call: TRBD2
v_call: TRBV6-5

cdr3_aa: CASSYSEGATEAFF
cdr3_nt: TGTGCCAGCAGTTACAGTGAGGGGGCGACTGAAGCTTTCTTT
clone_size: -
j_call: TRBJ1-1
d_call: TRBD1
v_call: TRBV6-5

cdr3_aa: CASSAGGGRSYNEQFF
cdr3_nt: TGTGCCAGCAGCGCCGGGGGGGGCCGCTCCTACAATGAGCAGTTCTTC
clone_size: once
j_call: TRBJ2-1
d_call: TRBD2
v_call: TRBV9

cdr3_aa: CSVATGGDTEAFF
cdr3_nt: TGCAGCGTGGCAACAGGGGGGGACACTGAAGCTTTCTTT
clone_size: -
j_call: TRBJ1-1
d_call: TRBD1
v_call: TRBV29-1

cdr3_aa: CASSPMSGEPQHF
cdr3_nt: TGTGCCAGCAGCCCAATGTCCGGGGAGCCCCAGCATTTT
clone_size: -
j_call: TRBJ1-5
d_call: -
v_call: TRBV7-9

cdr3_aa: CASSELTGTEYGYTF
cdr3_nt: TGTGCCAGCAGTGAACTGACCGGGACAGAGTATGGCTACACCTTC
clone_size: -
j_call: TRBJ1-2
d_call: TRBD1
v_call: TRBV28

cdr3_aa: CATSIGTAIYEQYF
cdr3_nt: TGTGCCACCAGCATAGGGACAGCGATCTACGAGCAGTACTTC
clone_size: -
j_call: TRBJ2-7
d_call: TRBD1
v_call: TRBV15

cdr3_aa: CASSLPPRTGGVETQYF
cdr3_nt: TGTGCCAGCAGCTTACCACCCCGGACAGGGGGGGTGGAGACCCAGTACTTC
clone_size: -
j_call: TRBJ2-5
d_call: TRBD1
v_call: TRBV27

cdr3_aa: CASSPRTGSYNEQFF
cdr3_nt: TGTGCCAGCAGCCCTCGGACAGGGTCCTACAATGAGCAGTTCTTC
clone_size: -
j_call: TRBJ2-1
d_call: TRBD1
v_call: TRBV6-5

cdr3_aa: CASSFGTSGYNEQFF
cdr3_nt: TGTGCCAGCAGCTTTGGGACTAGCGGATACAATGAGCAGTTCTTC
clone_size: -
j_call: TRBJ2-1
d_call: TRBD2
v_call: TRBV5-4

cdr3_aa: CASSGVGGYGYTF
cdr3_nt: TGTGCCAGCAGTGGGGTGGGCGGGTACGGCTACACCTTC
clone_size: -
j_call: TRBJ1-2
d_call: -
v_call: TRBV2

cdr3_aa: CASSQGSQGTFYEQYF
cdr3_nt: TGCGCCAGCAGCCAAGGTTCGCAGGGGACCTTCTACGAGCAGTACTTC
clone_size: -
j_call: TRBJ2-7
d_call: -
v_call: TRBV4-1

cdr3_aa: CASSFRDSHYEQYF
cdr3_nt: TGTGCCAGCAGCTTCCGGGACAGTCACTACGAGCAGTACTTC
clone_size: -
j_call: TRBJ2-7
d_call: TRBD1
v_call: TRBV5-6

cdr3_aa: CASRTGGAAYGYTF
cdr3_nt: TGTGCCAGCAGAACAGGGGGCGCAGCCTATGGCTACACCTTC
clone_size: few
j_call: TRBJ1-2
d_call: TRBD1
v_call: TRBV6-5

cdr3_aa: CASSQDKTGAAAWEKLFF
cdr3_nt: TGCGCCAGCAGCCAAGACAAGACAGGGGCGGCGGCGTGGGAAAAACTGTTTTTT
clone_size: -
j_call: TRBJ1-4
d_call: TRBD1
v_call: TRBV4-1

cdr3_aa: CASSSLGGTEAFF
cdr3_nt: TGTGCCAGCAGTTCCCTCGGGGGGACTGAAGCTTTCTTT
clone_size: once
j_call: TRBJ1-1
d_call: -
v_call: TRBV27

cdr3_aa: CASSFGGYSFNEQFF
cdr3_nt: TGTGCCAGCAGCTTCGGGGGGTACTCCTTCAATGAGCAGTTCTTC
clone_size: -
j_call: TRBJ2-1
d_call: TRBD2
v_call: TRBV7-9

cdr3_aa: CATSGYDLLNHYGYTF
cdr3_nt: TGTGCCACCAGCGGTTACGACCTCCTGAACCACTACGGCTACACCTTC
clone_size: -
j_call: TRBJ1-2
d_call: -
v_call: TRBV15